Following are 19 T cell receptor beta chains from one sample sequenced in a study of neoadjuvant anti-PD-1 for oral cavity cancer. Time point here: after neoadjuvant nivolumab, at surgical resection. Clones were sequenced by immunoSEQ multiplex PCR, and TCRdb holds only the in-frame ones, with some missing. In the table there are 15,000 or so clones, 71% of which are singletons. This material consisted of PBMCs, taken after nivolumab (anti-PD-1) treatment. The source of these receptors is a person between 40 and 85 years old with oral cavity squamous cell carcinoma.

This sequence joins TRBV6-5 and TRBJ1-2, with unresolved D. Germline V gives CDR1 MNHEY, CDR2 SVGAGI. Trimming left V 4 bases short and J 4 bases short, with 7 bases between. The CDR3 totals 12 residues. The CDR3 spells CASSSAAYGYTF. The CDR3, as DNA: TGTGCCAGCAGTTCCGCAGCCTATGGCTACACCTTC.

The chain combines TRBV20-1 with TRBJ2-7; D is undetermined. This CDR3 has 11 amino acids. Per germline, CDR1 DFQATT and CDR2 SNEGSKA (reference sequence). The germline V and J ends were trimmed by 2 bases and 5 bases, with 7 bases remaining between them. The CDR3: CSARQKDEQYF. CDR3 sequence (DNA): TGCAGTGCTAGACAAAAGGACGAGCAGTACTTC.

V gene TRBV4-1 combines with J gene TRBJ1-4; 10 nucleotides line up with TRBD1. CDR1 MGHRA and CDR2 YSYEKL come from the germline V gene. V trimming: 5 bases; J trimming: 8 bases; junction bases outside the gene matches: 8. There are 15 residues in the CDR3. Written as DNA, the CDR3 is TGCGCCAGCAGCGGAGCCGGGACAGGGGAAGAAAAACTGTTTTTT. Protein sequence: CASSGAGTGEEKLFF.

The chain has TRBV7-9 and TRBJ2-7; D tentatively reads TRBD1 or TRBD2 (7 bases each). Germline-derived CDR1 and CDR2 are SEHNR and FQNEAQ (reference sequence). The CDR3 contains 15 residues. Trimming removed 7 bases from V and 3 bases from J, with 19 bases in between. CDR3 DNA sequence: TGTGCCAGCACCAGGGGGGGTCCCTCCGGCTACGAGCAGTACTTC. Translation: CASTRGGPSGYEQYF.

This chain connects TRBV11-2 to TRBJ2-7; no definite D call. Trimming took off 0 bases at V and 3 bases at J, with 9 bases between the two ends. The V gene's germline CDR1 is SGHAT and CDR2 FQNNGV. This CDR3 is built from 14 residues. CDR3 DNA sequence: TGTGCCAGCAGCTTAGAAGACTTGCACTACGAGCAGTACTTC. The encoded protein is CASSLEDLHYEQYF.

The chain is built from TRBV6-6 and TRBJ2-5; the D gene is possibly TRBD1 (6 bases). There are 16 residues in the CDR3. V was clipped by 5 bases and J by 4 bases, with 20 bases between them. Per germline, CDR1 MNHNY and CDR2 SVGAGI (reference sequence). The CDR3 region is CASSAPGGAEGETQYF. The CDR3 nucleotides read TGTGCCAGCAGTGCGCCTGGGGGCGCCGAAGGAGAGACCCAGTACTTC.

This chain links TRBV2 with TRBJ2-1; 12 nucleotides match TRBD2. There are 15 residues in the CDR3. Germline trimming cut 1 base from V and 9 bases from J; bases unmatched to any gene: 4. Germline V gives CDR1 SNHLY, CDR2 FYNNEI. CDR3 in DNA: TGTGCCAGCAGTGAAGATCTAGCGGGAGGGGGTGAGCAGTTCTTC. Protein sequence: CASSEDLAGGGEQFF.

The CDR3 protein is CASSIASLYNSGANVLTF. CDR3 bases: TGTGCCAGTAGTATAGCATCCCTTTACAACTCTGGGGCCAACGTCCTGACTTTC. The V call is TRBV19, the J call TRBJ2-6; D call uncertain. The CDR3 is 18 residues long. V was cut by 1 base and J by 0 bases, with 13 bases left in between. From germline, CDR1 is LNHDA and CDR2 SQIVND (reference sequence). Looking up the rest from reference TRBV19 and TRBJ2-6 gives the full variable domain: DGGITQSPKYLFRKEGQNVTLSCEQNLNHDAMYWYRQDPGQGLRLIYYSQIVNDFQKGDIAEGYSVSREKKESFPLTVTSAQKNPTAFYLCASSIASLYNSGANVLTFGAGSRLTVL.

V and J are TRBV19 and TRBJ2-7; the D gene is possibly TRBD2 (5 bases). The ends were cut back, 2 bases at V and 6 bases at J, with 11 bases in the middle. Germline-derived CDR1 and CDR2 are LNHDA and SQIVND (reference sequence). This CDR3 is built from 13 residues. In nucleotides, the CDR3 is TGTGCCAGTAGTATACGCGGGTCTCGCGAGCAGTACTTC. Translated, it gives CASSIRGSREQYF.

The chain couples TRBV7-9 to TRBJ1-4; TRBD1 matches 7 bases. The germline CDR1 and CDR2 sequences are SEHNR and FQNEAQ (reference sequence). The CDR3 is made up of 16 amino acids. V dropped 5 bases and J dropped 1; count of bases not matched to a gene: 7. CDR3 DNA sequence: TGTGCCAGCAGCAGACCACAGGGGCTAACTAATGAAAAACTGTTTTTT. As protein: CASSRPQGLTNEKLFF.

The chain combines TRBV5-5 with TRBJ2-1; no definite D call. CDR1 is SGHKS, CDR2 YYEKEE, per germline (reference sequence). The CDR3 extends over 14 amino acids. Trimming took off 3 bases at V and 0 bases at J, with 7 bases between the two ends. The CDR3 loop reads CASSSVFSYNEQFF. For the CDR3, the DNA is TGTGCCAGCAGCTCAGTATTCTCCTACAATGAGCAGTTCTTC.

CDR3: CAWSWRQGASANTGELFF. CDR3 in DNA: TGTGCCTGGAGTTGGAGACAGGGGGCGTCCGCGAACACCGGGGAGCTGTTTTTT. The J gene is TRBJ2-2, the V gene TRBV30; 10 bases align to TRBD1. Germline CDR1 GTSNPN, CDR2 SVGIG (reference sequence). With 2 bases clipped from V and 0 bases from J, the junction kept 9 bases outside the gene matches. The CDR3 spans 18 residues.

The chain links TRBV2 to TRBJ1-2; D is uncertain. The CDR3 is 16 residues long. Trimming removed 6 bases at V and 8 bases at J, with 25 bases between. CDR1 and CDR2 from the germline V gene are SNHLY and FYNNEI. The DNA for the CDR3 is TGTGCCAGCAGCGAGTCAGGCGGTCGCGTAACTTTGGGCTACACCTTC. This sequence encodes CASSESGGRVTLGYTF.

The J gene is TRBJ2-1, the V gene TRBV11-2, with D possibly matching TRBD2 (6 bases). V lost 1 base and J 8 bases, leaving 6 bases between the germline ends. The CDR3 is 12 residues long. The germline V gene has CDR1 SGHAT and CDR2 FQNNGV. The CDR3 DNA reads TGTGCCAGCAGCTTAGGCGGGGATGAGCAGTTCTTC. Its translation: CASSLGGDEQFF.

V and J are TRBV28 and TRBJ1-2; no clear D. There are 11 residues in the CDR3. Trimming left V 3 bases short and J 7 bases short, with 6 bases between. Per germline, CDR1 MDHEN and CDR2 SYDVKM. The CDR3 spells CASSFWAGYTF. CDR3 sequence (DNA): TGTGCCAGCAGTTTTTGGGCTGGCTACACCTTC.

This CDR3 is CASSEEAGGSGYTF. The CDR3 DNA reads TGTGCCAGCAGTGAAGAAGCAGGGGGGAGTGGCTACACCTTC. This chain uses TRBV6-1 with TRBJ1-2; the match to TRBD1 covers 7 bases. Germline V gives CDR1 MNHNS, CDR2 SASEGT. V lost 1 base to trimming and J lost 7 bases; unmatched junction nucleotides: 6. The CDR3 has 14 amino acids.

J is TRBJ2-1 and V is TRBV19, with 7 bases identical to TRBD2. Germline values: CDR1 LNHDA, CDR2 SQIVND (reference sequence). Trimming at V came to 6 bases and at J to 8 bases, leaving 13 bases not matched to a gene. The CDR3 extends over 15 amino acids. The CDR3 bases are TGTGCCAGTAGGCCCGGCTGGGAGGGCATGCATGAGCAGTTCTTC. As protein: CASRPGWEGMHEQFF.

This chain joins TRBV6-4 and TRBJ2-3; D is uncertain. This CDR3 is 14 amino acids long. Per the germline V gene, CDR1 is MRHNA and CDR2 is SNTAGT. Trimming removed 2 bases at V and 0 bases at J, with 6 bases between. The CDR3 sequence: CASSDGDSTDTQYF. The CDR3 DNA reads TGTGCCAGCAGTGACGGGGATAGCACAGATACGCAGTATTTT.

CDR3 coding DNA: TGTGCCAGCAGGGCCCCGGGGACAGGGGTGAACTTCTACAATGAGCAGTTCTTC. It specifies CASRAPGTGVNFYNEQFF. This chain connects TRBV28 to TRBJ2-1; 10 bases fit TRBD1. The CDR3 covers 18 residues. Trimming removed 6 bases from V and 3 bases from J; junction bases left unmatched: 14. CDR1 is MDHEN, CDR2 SYDVKM, per germline.